The 14 T cell receptor beta chains listed next were all sequenced from one sample in a study of brain T cells in children with intractable seizures (TCRdb year 2021). The method behind the library was the immunoSEQ multiplex PCR assay. In its TCRdb copy, this immuneACCESS table keeps in-frame sequences only and misses some clones. Where compared with another copy, unresolved V genes explain less than half of these, and the others have no known cause. The sample has 78,000 or so clones on record, under 95% of them singletons. The ten biggest clones cover roughly 25% of the sample. The sample's time point label, in plain terms: resected brain tissue, or blood drawn just prior to surgery. The input for sequencing was peripheral blood, taken at surgery. The receptors shown here come from a girl aged 2 to 10 with Rasmussen encephalitis and intractable seizures.

The rearrangement links TRBV30 to TRBJ2-1, with D possibly TRBD2 on 7 matching bases. The CDR3 is 13 amino acids. V lost 4 bases and J lost 3, with 10 bases in between. Germline assignment: CDR1 GTSNPN and CDR2 SVGIG (reference sequence). CDR3 in DNA: TGTGCCTGGAAGCGGGACAACTACAATGAGCAGTTCTTC. It yields the protein CAWKRDNYNEQFF.

V is TRBV6-5 and J is TRBJ1-3, with unresolved D. Germline CDR1 is MNHEY and CDR2 is SVGAGI. The CDR3 is 13 amino acids. With 0 bases removed from V and 4 bases from J, the gap between germline ends came to 4 bases. The CDR3 loop reads CASSYSKGNTIYF. The CDR3, as DNA: TGTGCCAGCAGTTACTCGAAAGGAAACACCATATATTTT.

The chain has TRBV9 and TRBJ2-7; D may match TRBD1 or TRBD2 (6 bases each). Trimming shortened V by 0 bases and J by 4 bases, and 11 bases separated the two germline ends. The length of the CDR3 is 14 residues. The germline gives CDR1 SGDLS, CDR2 YYNGEE. CDR3 in amino acids: CASSVGGGGYEQYF. Written as DNA, the CDR3 is TGTGCCAGCAGCGTAGGTGGAGGGGGTTACGAGCAGTACTTC.

The chain uses TRBV27 and TRBJ2-3; D is unresolved. CDR3 length: 12 amino acids. Trimming took 3 bases from V and 4 from J, leaving 5 bases between them. Germline V gene lookup returns CDR1 MNHEY and CDR2 SMNVEV (reference sequence). CDR3: CASSFGADTQYF. The CDR3 DNA reads TGTGCCAGCAGTTTCGGAGCAGATACGCAGTATTTT.

The rearrangement joins TRBV13 to TRBJ2-1, with unresolved D. V shed 2 bases and J shed 0 bases, with 14 bases lying between them. CDR3 size: 17 residues. The V gene's germline CDR1 is PRHDT and CDR2 FYEKMQ (reference sequence). In DNA form, the CDR3 reads TGTGCCAGCAGCTTATGGATGACCGCGGCCTCCTACAATGAGCAGTTCTTC. It codes for CASSLWMTAASYNEQFF.

V usage is TRBV5-5 and J usage is TRBJ2-7, with 10 bases matching TRBD1. Germline CDR1 SGHKS, CDR2 YYEKEE (reference sequence). The CDR3 runs to 14 residues. Trimming took 5 bases from V and 3 from J; bases not matched to a gene: 5. The DNA for the CDR3 is TGTGCCAGCAGATCGGGACAGGGGTACTACGAGCAGTACTTC. Translation: CASRSGQGYYEQYF. The whole variable domain, remainder taken from reference TRBV5-5 and TRBJ2-7, is DAGVTQSPTHLIKTRGQQVTLRCSPISGHKSVSWYQQVLGQGPQFIFQYYEKEERGRGNFPDRFSARQFPNYSSELNVNALLLGDSALYLCASRSGQGYYEQYFGPGTRLTVT.

The gene calls are TRBV9 and TRBJ2-1; no definite D call. Trimming took 4 bases from V and 6 from J, leaving 14 bases between them. This CDR3 is 14 amino acids long. Germline assignment: CDR1 SGDLS and CDR2 YYNGEE. The CDR3 is CASSSRTSTNEQFF. In DNA, the CDR3 is TGTGCCAGCAGCTCCCGGACGTCCACCAATGAGCAGTTCTTC.

The table lists this clone with a count of one. This chain connects TRBV7-9 to TRBJ1-1, with a possible D match to TRBD1 (6 bases). The CDR3 is 14 residues long. Germline CDR1 SEHNR, CDR2 FQNEAQ (reference sequence). Trimming removed 5 bases at V and 4 bases at J, with 14 bases between. The CDR3 loop reads CASSVLTGGTEAFF. CDR3 DNA sequence: TGTGCCAGCAGCGTCCTGACAGGTGGCACTGAAGCTTTCTTT.

The rearrangement uses TRBV30 and TRBJ1-6, with 7 bases matching TRBD1. CDR1 is GTSNPN and CDR2 is SVGIG in the germline V gene (reference sequence). The CDR3 spans 15 residues. J lost 9 bases, V lost 3 bases, and 11 bases had no gene match. The CDR3 nucleotides read TGTGCCTGGAGAGAACTGACAGGGACTAGTTCACCCCTCCACTTT. Protein sequence: CAWRELTGTSSPLHF.

The chain uses TRBV5-4 and TRBJ2-5, with 9 bases aligning to TRBD2. J lost 5 bases, V lost 0 bases, and 8 bases had no gene match. Germline V CDR1 and CDR2: SGHNT, YYREEE (reference sequence). This CDR3 has 16 residues. The CDR3 nucleotides read TGTGCCAGCAGCTTGGCAATGCGGGGGGGACCTGAGACCCAGTACTTC. Translation: CASSLAMRGGPETQYF.

This clone appeared once. The chain combines TRBV6-1 with TRBJ2-3, with D unclear. The germline CDR1 and CDR2 sequences are MNHNS and SASEGT. V dropped 3 bases and J dropped 5 bases, with 15 bases sitting between them. The CDR3 runs 15 residues. The CDR3 DNA reads TGTGCCAGCAGTGAGGGCGACGGACGGGTAGATACGCAGTATTTT. Its translation: CASSEGDGRVDTQYF.

The J gene is TRBJ1-1, the V gene TRBV4-1; TRBD1 might be the D (5 bases). The CDR3 spans 15 residues. Trimming left V 0 bases short and J 3 bases short, with 11 bases between. The germline CDR1 and CDR2 sequences are MGHRA and YSYEKL. CDR3 protein: CASSQEGQEDTEAFF. The CDR3, as DNA: TGCGCCAGCAGCCAAGAGGGGCAGGAGGACACTGAAGCTTTCTTT.

This rearrangement joins TRBV13 to TRBJ1-2; TRBD1 matches 7 bases. Per germline, CDR1 PRHDT and CDR2 FYEKMQ (reference sequence). The CDR3 loop spans 13 amino acids. V was clipped by 3 bases and J by 6 bases; unmatched bases: 4. For the CDR3, the DNA is TGTGCCAGCAGCTTGACAGGGTTTCATGGCTACACCTTC. This encodes CASSLTGFHGYTF.

The chain joins TRBV30 to TRBJ2-7; 9 bases are a match to TRBD1. CDR3 length: 14 residues. V dropped 1 base and J dropped 2; count of bases not matched to a gene: 3. CDR1 and CDR2 from the germline V gene are GTSNPN and SVGIG (reference sequence). CDR3 in amino acids: CAWSGQGGPYEQYF. CDR3 DNA sequence: TGTGCCTGGAGTGGACAGGGGGGGCCCTACGAGCAGTACTTC.